Listed below are T cell receptor beta chains from one sample, sequenced in a study of control samples from healthy donors and cancer patients. Profiling relied on immunoSEQ multiplex PCR, and the TCRdb table lists in-frame clones only, not all of them. The table records tens of thousands of clones, approximately 93% of them present only once. Sequencing was done on a sample of blood. Source of these receptors: a woman aged 30 to 39 in good health. The CDR3 runs from the conserved cysteine through the conserved F or W. Fields, in order: D gene, J gene, V gene, clone size, CDR3 DNA, CDR3 protein. A D gene is named only where the DNA matches it firmly. Some rows have no size entry. The others give once, few or many, or a class for an expanded clone.

d_gene: -
j_gene: TRBJ1-1
v_gene: TRBV27
abundance: -
CDR3nt: TGTGCCAGCAGTTTCGGCACTGAAGCTTTCTTT
CDR3aa: CASSFGTEAFF

d_gene: -
j_gene: TRBJ1-1
v_gene: TRBV4-1
abundance: -
CDR3nt: TGCGCCAGCAGCCAAGGTCAGAACACTGAAGCTTTCTTT
CDR3aa: CASSQGQNTEAFF

d_gene: TRBD1
j_gene: TRBJ1-2
v_gene: TRBV5-6
abundance: -
CDR3nt: TGTGCCAGCCATCCAAGACAGGGCACCTATGGCTACACCTTC
CDR3aa: CASHPRQGTYGYTF

d_gene: -
j_gene: TRBJ2-3
v_gene: TRBV30
abundance: -
CDR3nt: TGTGCCTGGAGTGAAAATAAGGGTACGCAGTATTTT
CDR3aa: CAWSENKGTQYF

d_gene: -
j_gene: TRBJ1-3
v_gene: TRBV5-1
abundance: -
CDR3nt: TGCGCCAGCAGCTTGGGGTCAGAAGGAAACACCATATATTTT
CDR3aa: CASSLGSEGNTIYF

d_gene: TRBD1
j_gene: TRBJ2-1
v_gene: TRBV7-2
abundance: -
CDR3nt: TGTGCCAGCAGCAGCACCGGGACAGGAAGTAATGAGCAGTTCTTC
CDR3aa: CASSSTGTGSNEQFF

d_gene: TRBD1
j_gene: TRBJ1-4
v_gene: TRBV5-4
abundance: -
CDR3nt: TGTGCCAGCAGCTTACCGGGACAGGGAGAAAAACTGTTTTTT
CDR3aa: CASSLPGQGEKLFF

d_gene: -
j_gene: TRBJ1-2
v_gene: TRBV6-5
abundance: -
CDR3nt: TGTGCCAGCACTAGTACTGACATTCCTGGCTACACCTTC
CDR3aa: CASTSTDIPGYTF

d_gene: -
j_gene: TRBJ1-2
v_gene: TRBV7-9
abundance: -
CDR3nt: TGTGCCAGCAGCAGCAGGGTTCACGAAAATGGCTACACCTTC
CDR3aa: CASSSRVHENGYTF

d_gene: TRBD2
j_gene: TRBJ2-3
v_gene: TRBV6-2/TRBV6-3
abundance: -
CDR3nt: TGTGCCAGCAGTTACGGGACTAGCGGGAGGGCAGATACGCAGTATTTT
CDR3aa: CASSYGTSGRADTQYF

d_gene: -
j_gene: TRBJ2-5
v_gene: TRBV7-2
abundance: -
CDR3nt: TGTGCCAGCAGCTTGGGGGCGGGCGGGGCAGAGACCCAGTACTTC
CDR3aa: CASSLGAGGAETQYF

d_gene: TRBD1
j_gene: TRBJ1-5
v_gene: TRBV18
abundance: -
CDR3nt: TGTGCCAGCTCACCGACAGGGGGAAAGGTCAATCAGCCCCAGCATTTT
CDR3aa: CASSPTGGKVNQPQHF

d_gene: -
j_gene: TRBJ2-5
v_gene: TRBV11-3
abundance: -
CDR3nt: TGTGCCAGCAGCTTTTACTTTCAAGAGACCCAGTACTTC
CDR3aa: CASSFYFQETQYF

d_gene: -
j_gene: TRBJ2-7
v_gene: TRBV19
abundance: -
CDR3nt: TGTGCCAGTATCAACTCCGACAGGTCCCTATCCTACGAGCAGTACTTC
CDR3aa: CASINSDRSLSYEQYF

d_gene: -
j_gene: TRBJ2-1
v_gene: TRBV12-3/TRBV12-4
abundance: -
CDR3nt: TGTGCCAGCAGGGGAGTGGCAGTACGTGAGCAGTTCTTC
CDR3aa: CASRGVAVREQFF

d_gene: -
j_gene: TRBJ1-1
v_gene: TRBV29-1
abundance: -
CDR3nt: TGCAGCGTGGAGGGGGTGGCAGAAGCTTTCTTT
CDR3aa: CSVEGVAEAFF

d_gene: TRBD1
j_gene: TRBJ1-2
v_gene: TRBV28
abundance: -
CDR3nt: TGTGCCAGCAGTTTAGCCATCATTACAGGGGGCGCGGGCTACACCTTC
CDR3aa: CASSLAIITGGAGYTF

d_gene: -
j_gene: TRBJ2-7
v_gene: TRBV11-2
abundance: -
CDR3nt: TGTGCCAGCAGCTTATCTGTGACAATGGTAGACGAGCAGTACTTC
CDR3aa: CASSLSVTMVDEQYF

d_gene: TRBD1
j_gene: TRBJ1-3
v_gene: TRBV9
abundance: -
CDR3nt: TGTGCCAGCAGCACCGGGACAGGGAATGGAAACACCATATATTTT
CDR3aa: CASSTGTGNGNTIYF

d_gene: -
j_gene: TRBJ2-5
v_gene: TRBV5-1
abundance: -
CDR3nt: TGCGCCAGCAGCTTGGCAGCTCGAGAGACCCAGTACTTC
CDR3aa: CASSLAARETQYF

d_gene: -
j_gene: TRBJ1-2
v_gene: TRBV5-5
abundance: -
CDR3nt: TGTGCCAGCAGCTTGGCGCAGGGGTCCTATGGCTACACCTTC
CDR3aa: CASSLAQGSYGYTF

d_gene: -
j_gene: TRBJ2-7
v_gene: TRBV6-6
abundance: -
CDR3nt: TGTGCCAGCCTGAGAGCGGGCGACTACGAGCAGTACTTC
CDR3aa: CASLRAGDYEQYF

d_gene: -
j_gene: TRBJ1-6
v_gene: TRBV28
abundance: -
CDR3nt: TGTGCCAGCAGTTTTGGGGGTGAAAATTCACCCCTCCACTTT
CDR3aa: CASSFGGENSPLHF

d_gene: -
j_gene: TRBJ1-2
v_gene: TRBV3-1/TRBV3-2
abundance: -
CDR3nt: TGTGCCAGCAGTCCCACAGGGCCAAACCGGGGGGGCTACACCTTC
CDR3aa: CASSPTGPNRGGYTF

d_gene: -
j_gene: TRBJ1-5
v_gene: TRBV10-3
abundance: few
CDR3nt: TGTGCCATCAGTGGGACGGTGGATCAGCCCCAGCATTTT
CDR3aa: CAISGTVDQPQHF

d_gene: TRBD2
j_gene: TRBJ2-2
v_gene: TRBV28
abundance: -
CDR3nt: TGTGCCAGCAGTGGGACTAGCGGGGGGGCCCGTGGGGAGCTGTTTTTT
CDR3aa: CASSGTSGGARGELFF

d_gene: TRBD1
j_gene: TRBJ1-4
v_gene: TRBV15
abundance: -
CDR3nt: TGTGCCACCAGCAGGACAGGGCGGGGGAATGAAAAACTGTTTTTT
CDR3aa: CATSRTGRGNEKLFF

d_gene: -
j_gene: TRBJ1-3
v_gene: TRBV25-1
abundance: -
CDR3nt: TGTGCCAGCAGTGAAAAGGGGGTCGCCCTTTACTCTGGAAACACCATATATTTT
CDR3aa: CASSEKGVALYSGNTIYF

d_gene: TRBD2
j_gene: TRBJ2-5
v_gene: TRBV9
abundance: -
CDR3nt: TGTGCCAGCAGCGTAGAAGCTCGAGCGGGGGAGACCCAGTACTTC
CDR3aa: CASSVEARAGETQYF

d_gene: -
j_gene: TRBJ1-5
v_gene: TRBV6-1
abundance: -
CDR3nt: TGTGCCAGCAGTGAATCGATACAGAGCAATCAGCCCCAGCATTTT
CDR3aa: CASSESIQSNQPQHF

d_gene: TRBD2
j_gene: TRBJ2-7
v_gene: TRBV5-6
abundance: -
CDR3nt: TGTGCCAGCAGTCTCGGGACTAGCGCCTCCTACGAGCAGTACTTC
CDR3aa: CASSLGTSASYEQYF

d_gene: TRBD1
j_gene: TRBJ2-7
v_gene: TRBV19
abundance: -
CDR3nt: TGTGCCAGTAGTCACAGGGGTCGCTCCTACGAGCAGTACTTC
CDR3aa: CASSHRGRSYEQYF

d_gene: TRBD2
j_gene: TRBJ2-2
v_gene: TRBV3-1/TRBV3-2
abundance: -
CDR3nt: TGTGCCAGCAGCCCGCGATTGGGACTAGCGGGAGGGCCGGGGACCGGGGAGCTGTTTTTT
CDR3aa: CASSPRLGLAGGPGTGELFF

d_gene: -
j_gene: TRBJ1-1
v_gene: TRBV6-2/TRBV6-3
abundance: -
CDR3nt: TGTGCCAGCAGTTACTCGATGCAGGGGAGGACTGAAGCTTTCTTT
CDR3aa: CASSYSMQGRTEAFF

d_gene: -
j_gene: TRBJ1-1
v_gene: TRBV30
abundance: -
CDR3nt: TGTGCCTGGAGCGGAGGGGCTGAAGCTTTCTTT
CDR3aa: CAWSGGAEAFF

d_gene: -
j_gene: TRBJ1-6
v_gene: TRBV6-5
abundance: once
CDR3nt: TGTGCCAGCAGTTACTCCATCCACCTTTCACCCCTCCACTTT
CDR3aa: CASSYSIHLSPLHF

d_gene: TRBD1
j_gene: TRBJ1-1
v_gene: TRBV4-1
abundance: -
CDR3nt: TGCGCCAGCAGCCTAGCACAGGGGATGAACACTGAAGCTTTCTTT
CDR3aa: CASSLAQGMNTEAFF

d_gene: TRBD1
j_gene: TRBJ1-5
v_gene: TRBV18
abundance: once
CDR3nt: TGTGCCAGCTCACCACCCCTCAAACAGGGGGCAAATCAGCCCCAGCATTTT
CDR3aa: CASSPPLKQGANQPQHF

d_gene: -
j_gene: TRBJ2-5
v_gene: TRBV24-1
abundance: -
CDR3nt: TGTGCCACCAGTGATTTGGTTCGGACAGTACAAGAGACCCAGTACTTC
CDR3aa: CATSDLVRTVQETQYF

d_gene: -
j_gene: TRBJ1-5
v_gene: TRBV7-2
abundance: -
CDR3nt: TGTGCCAGCAGCTTAGTTTGGGACCCGAATCAGCCCCAGCATTTT
CDR3aa: CASSLVWDPNQPQHF

d_gene: -
j_gene: TRBJ2-5
v_gene: TRBV10-3
abundance: -
CDR3nt: TGTGCCATCAGTGATTATGCTCGAGCGGAGCAAGAGACCCAGTACTTC
CDR3aa: CAISDYARAEQETQYF

d_gene: TRBD2
j_gene: TRBJ2-5
v_gene: TRBV13
abundance: -
CDR3nt: TGTGCCAGCAGCTTAGGCCGGGGGGATGGAAAGACCCAGTACTTC
CDR3aa: CASSLGRGDGKTQYF